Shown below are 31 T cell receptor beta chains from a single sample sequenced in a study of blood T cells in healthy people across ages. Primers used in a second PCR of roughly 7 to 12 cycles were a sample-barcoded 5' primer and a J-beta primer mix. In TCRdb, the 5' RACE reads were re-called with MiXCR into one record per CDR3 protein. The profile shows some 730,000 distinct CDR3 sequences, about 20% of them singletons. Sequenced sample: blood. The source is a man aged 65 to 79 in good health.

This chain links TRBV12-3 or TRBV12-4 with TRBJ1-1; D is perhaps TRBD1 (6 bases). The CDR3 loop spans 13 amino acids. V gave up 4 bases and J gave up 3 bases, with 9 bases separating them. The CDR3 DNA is TGTGCCAGCAGTTCCAGGGGCGACACTGAAGCTTTCTTT. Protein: CASSSRGDTEAFF.

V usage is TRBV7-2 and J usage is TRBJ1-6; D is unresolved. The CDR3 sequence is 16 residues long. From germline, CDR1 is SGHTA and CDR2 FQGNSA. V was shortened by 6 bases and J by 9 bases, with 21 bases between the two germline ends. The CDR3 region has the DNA TGTGCCAGCAGTTTGGATTGGGCAGTTCGGAGTTCACCCCTCCACTTT. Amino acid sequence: CASSLDWAVRSSPLHF.

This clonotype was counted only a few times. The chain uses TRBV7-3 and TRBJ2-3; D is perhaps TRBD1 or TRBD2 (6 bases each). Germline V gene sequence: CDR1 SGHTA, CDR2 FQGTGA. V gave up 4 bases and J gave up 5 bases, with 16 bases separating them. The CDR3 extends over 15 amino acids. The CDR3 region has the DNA TGTGCCAGCAGCTCACTAGCCCAAGGGGGAGATACGCAGTATTTT. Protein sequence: CASSSLAQGGDTQYF.

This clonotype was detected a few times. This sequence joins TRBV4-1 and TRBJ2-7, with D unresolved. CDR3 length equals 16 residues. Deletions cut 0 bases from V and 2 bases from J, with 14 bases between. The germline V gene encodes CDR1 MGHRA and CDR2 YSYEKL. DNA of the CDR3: TGCGCCAGCAGCCAAGAACCAGATTTTCGGACCTACGAGCAGTACGTC. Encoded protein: CASSQEPDFRTYEQYV.

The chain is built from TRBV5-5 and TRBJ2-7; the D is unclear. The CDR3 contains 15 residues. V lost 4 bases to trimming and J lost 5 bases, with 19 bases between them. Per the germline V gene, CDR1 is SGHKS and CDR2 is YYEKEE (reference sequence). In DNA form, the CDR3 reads TGTGCCAGCAGCATAAGGTACGAGCCTTCGCACGAGCAGTACTTC. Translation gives CASSIRYEPSHEQYF.

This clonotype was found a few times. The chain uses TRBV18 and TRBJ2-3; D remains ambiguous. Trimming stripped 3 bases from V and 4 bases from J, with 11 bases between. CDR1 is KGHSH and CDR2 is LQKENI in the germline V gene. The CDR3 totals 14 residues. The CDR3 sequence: CASSPGIPPDTQYF. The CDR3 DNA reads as TGTGCCAGCTCACCGGGGATCCCACCAGATACGCAGTATTTT.

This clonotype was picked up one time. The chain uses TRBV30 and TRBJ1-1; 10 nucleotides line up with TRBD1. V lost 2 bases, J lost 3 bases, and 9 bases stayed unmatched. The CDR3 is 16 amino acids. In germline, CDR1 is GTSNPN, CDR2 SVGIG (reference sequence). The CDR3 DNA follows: TGTGCCTGGAGTTACCGGGACAGGGGTTGGGACACTGAAGCTTTCTTT. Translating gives CAWSYRDRGWDTEAFF. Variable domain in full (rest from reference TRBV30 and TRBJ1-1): SQTIHQWPATLVQPVGSPLSLECTVEGTSNPNLYWYRQAAGRGLQLLFYSVGIGQISSEVPQNLSASRPQDRQFILSSKKLLLSDSGFYLCAWSYRDRGWDTEAFFGQGTRLTVV.

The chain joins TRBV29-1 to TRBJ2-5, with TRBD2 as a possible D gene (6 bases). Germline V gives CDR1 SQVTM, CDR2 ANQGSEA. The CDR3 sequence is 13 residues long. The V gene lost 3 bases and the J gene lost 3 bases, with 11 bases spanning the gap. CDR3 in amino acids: CSVEWGVKETQYF. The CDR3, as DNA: TGCAGCGTTGAGTGGGGGGTTAAAGAGACCCAGTACTTC. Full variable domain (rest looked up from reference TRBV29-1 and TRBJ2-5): SAVISQKPSRDICQRGTSLTIQCQVDSQVTMMFWYRQQPGQSLTLIATANQGSEATYESGFVIDKFPISRPNLTFSTLTVSNMSPEDSSIYLCSVEWGVKETQYFGPGTRLLVL.

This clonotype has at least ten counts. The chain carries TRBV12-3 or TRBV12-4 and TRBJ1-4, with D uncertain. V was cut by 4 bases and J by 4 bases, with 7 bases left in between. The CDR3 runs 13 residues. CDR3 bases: TGTGCCAGCAGTTCCGGACTTAATGAAAAACTGTTTTTT. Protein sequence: CASSSGLNEKLFF.

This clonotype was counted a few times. In DNA, the CDR3 is TGCAGTGCCCCCCTAGGGGCTCTATCTGATACGCAGTATTTT. It specifies CSAPLGALSDTQYF. The chain couples TRBV20-1 to TRBJ2-3; maybe TRBD1 (5 bases). The CDR3 extends over 14 amino acids. Trimming left V 6 bases short and J 6 bases short, with 19 bases between. CDR1 is DFQATT, CDR2 SNEGSKA, per germline (reference sequence).

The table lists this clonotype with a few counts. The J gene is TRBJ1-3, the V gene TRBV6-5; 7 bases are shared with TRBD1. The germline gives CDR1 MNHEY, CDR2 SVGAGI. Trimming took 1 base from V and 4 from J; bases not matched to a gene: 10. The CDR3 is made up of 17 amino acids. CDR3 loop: CASSYFPGTVSGNTIYF. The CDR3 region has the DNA TGTGCCAGCAGTTACTTCCCCGGGACAGTATCCGGAAACACCATATATTTT.

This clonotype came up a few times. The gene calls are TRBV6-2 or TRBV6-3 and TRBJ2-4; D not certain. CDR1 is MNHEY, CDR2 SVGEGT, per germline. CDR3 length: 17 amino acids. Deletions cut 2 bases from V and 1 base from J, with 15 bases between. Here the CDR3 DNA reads TGTGCCAGCAGTTACCCTCCGCCGACTCTTGCCAAAAACATTCAGTACTTC. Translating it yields CASSYPPPTLAKNIQYF.

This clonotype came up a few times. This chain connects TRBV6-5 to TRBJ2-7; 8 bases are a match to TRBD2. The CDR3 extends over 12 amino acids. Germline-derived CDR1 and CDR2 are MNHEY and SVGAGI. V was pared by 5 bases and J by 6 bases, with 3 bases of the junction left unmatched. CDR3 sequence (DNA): TGTGCCAGCAGTCGGGGGGGGTCCGAGCAGTACTTC. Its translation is CASSRGGSEQYF.

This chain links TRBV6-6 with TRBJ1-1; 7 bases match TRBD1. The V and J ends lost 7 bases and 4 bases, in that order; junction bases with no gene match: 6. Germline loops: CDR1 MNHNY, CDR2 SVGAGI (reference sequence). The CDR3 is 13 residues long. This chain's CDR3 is CASKGTDLTEAFF. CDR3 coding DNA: TGTGCCAGCAAGGGGACAGACCTCACTGAAGCTTTCTTT.

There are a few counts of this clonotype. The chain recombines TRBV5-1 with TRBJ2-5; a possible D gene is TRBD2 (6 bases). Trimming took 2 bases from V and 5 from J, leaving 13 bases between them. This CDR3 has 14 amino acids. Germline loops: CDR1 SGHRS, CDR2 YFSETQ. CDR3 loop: CASSFREVFETQYF. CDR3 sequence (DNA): TGCGCCAGCAGCTTCAGGGAGGTTTTTGAGACCCAGTACTTC. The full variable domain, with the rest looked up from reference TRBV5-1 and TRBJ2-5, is KAGVTQTPRYLIKTRGQQVTLSCSPISGHRSVSWYQQTPGQGLQFLFEYFSETQRNKGNFPGRFSGRQFSNSRSEMNVSTLELGDSALYLCASSFREVFETQYFGPGTRLLVL.

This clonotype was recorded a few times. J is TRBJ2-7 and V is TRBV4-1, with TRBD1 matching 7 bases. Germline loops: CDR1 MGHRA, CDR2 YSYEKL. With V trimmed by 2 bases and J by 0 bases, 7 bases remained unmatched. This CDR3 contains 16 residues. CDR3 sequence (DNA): TGCGCCAGCAGCCAAAAACCGGGACAGAGCTCCTACGAGCAGTACTTC. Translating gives CASSQKPGQSSYEQYF.

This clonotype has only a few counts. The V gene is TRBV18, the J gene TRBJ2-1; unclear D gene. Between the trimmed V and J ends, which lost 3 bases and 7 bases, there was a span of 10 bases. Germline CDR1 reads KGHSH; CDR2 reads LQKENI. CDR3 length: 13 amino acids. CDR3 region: CASSPRTANEQFF. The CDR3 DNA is TGTGCCAGCTCACCGCGGACCGCTAATGAGCAGTTCTTC.

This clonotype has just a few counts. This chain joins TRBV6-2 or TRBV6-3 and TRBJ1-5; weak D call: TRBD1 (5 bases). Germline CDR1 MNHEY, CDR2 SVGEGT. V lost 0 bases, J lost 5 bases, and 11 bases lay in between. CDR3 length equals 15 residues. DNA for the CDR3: TGTGCCAGCAGTTACTCGAGCCAGGGAGATCAGCCCCAGCATTTT. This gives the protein CASSYSSQGDQPQHF.

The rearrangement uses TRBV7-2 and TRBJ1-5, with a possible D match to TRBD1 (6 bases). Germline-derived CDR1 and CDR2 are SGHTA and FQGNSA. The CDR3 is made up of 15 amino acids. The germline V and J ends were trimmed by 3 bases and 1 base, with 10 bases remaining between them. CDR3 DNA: TGTGCCAGCAGCTTTGAGGGGGGGAGCAATCAGCCCCAGCATTTT. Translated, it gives CASSFEGGSNQPQHF. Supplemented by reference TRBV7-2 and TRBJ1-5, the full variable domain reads GAGVSQSPSNKVTEKGKDVELRCDPISGHTALYWYRQSLGQGLEFLIYFQGNSAPDKSGLPSDRFSAERTGGSVSTLTIQRTQQEDSAVYLCASSFEGGSNQPQHFGDGTRLSIL.

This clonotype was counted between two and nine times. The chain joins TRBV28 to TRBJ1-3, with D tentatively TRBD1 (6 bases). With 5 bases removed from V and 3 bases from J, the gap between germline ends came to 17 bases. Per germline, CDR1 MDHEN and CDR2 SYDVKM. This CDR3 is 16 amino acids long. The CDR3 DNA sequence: TGTGCCAGCAGTCCTAACAGGGTTTGGATTGGAAACACCATATATTTT. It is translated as CASSPNRVWIGNTIYF. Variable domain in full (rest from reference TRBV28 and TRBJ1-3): DVKVTQSSRYLVKRTGEKVFLECVQDMDHENMFWYRQDPGLGLRLIYFSYDVKMKEKGDIPEGYSVSREKKERFSLILESASTNQTSMYLCASSPNRVWIGNTIYFGEGSWLTVV.

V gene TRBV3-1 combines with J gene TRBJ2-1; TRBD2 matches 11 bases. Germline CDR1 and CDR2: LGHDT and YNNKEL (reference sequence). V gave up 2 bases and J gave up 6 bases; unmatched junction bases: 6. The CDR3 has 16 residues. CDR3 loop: CASSQPSLAGGNEQFF. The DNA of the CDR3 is TGTGCCAGCAGCCAACCTTCCCTAGCGGGAGGCAATGAGCAGTTCTTC.

CDR3 region: CASSLQEYEQYF. As DNA, the CDR3 is TGTGCCAGCAGTCTACAGGAATACGAGCAGTACTTC. The J gene is TRBJ2-7, the V gene TRBV28, with a weak D call TRBD1 (5 bases). This CDR3 is 12 amino acids long. The V and J ends lost 5 bases and 4 bases respectively, with 9 bases between them. Germline V gene sequence: CDR1 MDHEN, CDR2 SYDVKM.

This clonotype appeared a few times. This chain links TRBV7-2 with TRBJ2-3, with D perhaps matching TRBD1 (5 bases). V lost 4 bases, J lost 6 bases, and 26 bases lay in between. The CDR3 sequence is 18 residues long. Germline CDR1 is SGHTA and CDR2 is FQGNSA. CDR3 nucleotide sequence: TGTGCCAGCAGCTCAAATCCTCTGCCGACAGTTGGGATGGATACGCAGTATTTT. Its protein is CASSSNPLPTVGMDTQYF.

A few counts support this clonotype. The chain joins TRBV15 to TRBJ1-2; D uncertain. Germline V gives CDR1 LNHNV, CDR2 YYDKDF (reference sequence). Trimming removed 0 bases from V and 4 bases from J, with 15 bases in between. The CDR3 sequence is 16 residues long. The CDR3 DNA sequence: TGTGCCACCAGCAGAGACCCGGGGATGGCTAGCTATGGCTACACCTTC. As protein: CATSRDPGMASYGYTF.

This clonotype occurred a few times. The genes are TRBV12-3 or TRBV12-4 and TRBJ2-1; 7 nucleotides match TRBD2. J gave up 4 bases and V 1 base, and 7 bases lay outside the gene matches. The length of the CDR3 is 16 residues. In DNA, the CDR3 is TGTGCCAGCAGTTTAGGGAGTAGCGGGCTGTACAATGAGCAGTTCTTC. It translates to CASSLGSSGLYNEQFF.

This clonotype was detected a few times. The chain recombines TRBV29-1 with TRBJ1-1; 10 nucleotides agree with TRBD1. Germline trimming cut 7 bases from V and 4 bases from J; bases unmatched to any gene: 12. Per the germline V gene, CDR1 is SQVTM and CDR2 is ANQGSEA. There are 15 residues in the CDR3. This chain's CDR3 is CSALSHRTGGTEAFF. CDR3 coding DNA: TGCAGCGCTCTGTCCCACCGGACAGGGGGCACTGAAGCTTTCTTT.

CDR3 DNA sequence: TGTGCCAGCAGCTTAGCACAGGGGGGGGCAGCTCGCTACACCTTC. It translates to CASSLAQGGAARYTF. The V and J genes are TRBV7-2 and TRBJ1-2; 8 positions match TRBD1. The CDR3 covers 15 residues. Germline V lookup: CDR1 SGHTA, CDR2 FQGNSA. V was clipped by 0 bases and J by 9 bases; unmatched bases: 9.

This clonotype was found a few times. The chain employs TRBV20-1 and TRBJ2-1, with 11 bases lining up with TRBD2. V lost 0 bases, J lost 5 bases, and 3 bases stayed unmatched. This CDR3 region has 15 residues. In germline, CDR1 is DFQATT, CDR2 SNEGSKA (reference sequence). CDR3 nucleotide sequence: TGCAGTGCTAGAGAAACTAGCGGGAGACACAATGAGCAGTTCTTC. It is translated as CSARETSGRHNEQFF.

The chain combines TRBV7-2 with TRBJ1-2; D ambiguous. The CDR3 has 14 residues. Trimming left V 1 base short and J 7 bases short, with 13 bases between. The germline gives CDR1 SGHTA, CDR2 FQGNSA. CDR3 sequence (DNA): TGTGCCAGCAGCTTAGGTGTCGCGGTTCCTGGCTACACCTTC. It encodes CASSLGVAVPGYTF.

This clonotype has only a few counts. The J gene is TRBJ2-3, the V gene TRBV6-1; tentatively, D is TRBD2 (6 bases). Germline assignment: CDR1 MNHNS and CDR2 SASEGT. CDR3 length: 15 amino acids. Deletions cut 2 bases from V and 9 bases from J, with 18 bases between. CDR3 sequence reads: CASSESPLASGTQYF. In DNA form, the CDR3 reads TGTGCCAGCAGTGAATCCCCTCTAGCGTCTGGCACGCAGTATTTT.

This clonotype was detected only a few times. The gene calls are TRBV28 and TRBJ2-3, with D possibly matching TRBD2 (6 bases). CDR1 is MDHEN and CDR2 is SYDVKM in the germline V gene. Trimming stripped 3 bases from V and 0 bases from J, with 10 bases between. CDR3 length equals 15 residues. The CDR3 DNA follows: TGTGCCAGCAGTTTCCCAGGGACTAGCACAGATACGCAGTATTTT. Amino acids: CASSFPGTSTDTQYF.